This T cell receptor beta chain was identified during a study of cytomegalovirus exposure and HLA in healthy donors. CDR3 length: 16 amino acids. The V gene end was trimmed by 5 bases and the J gene end by 2 bases; junction bases not matched to a gene: 8. Germline CDR1 and CDR2: SGHVS and FNYEAQ. PCR was performed using 60 Vbeta and 13 Jbeta primers. Libraries were prepared by immunoSEQ multiplex PCR; TCRdb keeps only in-frame clonotypes and omits some of them. Found here are about 160,000 clones, around 81% of them singletons; the top ten hold over 0.95%. The TCR sequence derives from a woman in her thirties or forties in good health and CMV-seronegative. The rearrangement joins TRBV7-6 to TRBJ2-5, with 10 nucleotides matching TRBD2. What was sequenced was PBMCs. The CDR3, as DNA: TGTGCCAGCAGCCATCGAGCGGGAGGGTATCAAGAGACCCAGTACTTC. As protein: CASSHRAGGYQETQYF.